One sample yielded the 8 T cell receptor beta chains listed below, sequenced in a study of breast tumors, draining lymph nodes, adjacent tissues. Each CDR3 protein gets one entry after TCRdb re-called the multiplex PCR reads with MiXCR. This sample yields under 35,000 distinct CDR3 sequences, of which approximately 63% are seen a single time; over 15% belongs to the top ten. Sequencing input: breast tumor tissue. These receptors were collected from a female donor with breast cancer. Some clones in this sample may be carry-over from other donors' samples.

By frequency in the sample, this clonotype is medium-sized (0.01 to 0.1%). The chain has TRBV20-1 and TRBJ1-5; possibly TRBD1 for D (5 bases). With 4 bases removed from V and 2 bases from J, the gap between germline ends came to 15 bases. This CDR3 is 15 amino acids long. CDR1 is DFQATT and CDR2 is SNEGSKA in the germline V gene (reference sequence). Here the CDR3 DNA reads TGCAGTGCTACAATATTGCGGGGGGGCAATCAGCCCCAGCATTTT. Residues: CSATILRGGNQPQHF.

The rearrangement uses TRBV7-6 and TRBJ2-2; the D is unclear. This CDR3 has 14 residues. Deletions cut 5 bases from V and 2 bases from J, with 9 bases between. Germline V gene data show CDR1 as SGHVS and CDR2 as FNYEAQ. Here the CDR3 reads CASSQEPNTGELFF. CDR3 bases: TGTGCCAGCAGCCAGGAGCCCAACACCGGGGAGCTGTTTTTT.

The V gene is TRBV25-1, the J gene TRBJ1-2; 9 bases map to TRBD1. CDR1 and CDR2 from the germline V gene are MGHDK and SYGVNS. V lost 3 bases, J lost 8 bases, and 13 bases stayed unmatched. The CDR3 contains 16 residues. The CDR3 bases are TGTGCCAGCAGTGATTCAGACTCGGGACAGGGCGGGGGCTACACCTTC. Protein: CASSDSDSGQGGGYTF.

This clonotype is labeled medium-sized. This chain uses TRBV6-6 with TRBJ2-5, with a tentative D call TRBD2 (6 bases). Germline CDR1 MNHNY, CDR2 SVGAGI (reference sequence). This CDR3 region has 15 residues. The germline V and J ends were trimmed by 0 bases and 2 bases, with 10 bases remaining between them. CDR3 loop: CASSYSSLAQETQYF. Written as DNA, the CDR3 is TGTGCCAGCAGTTACTCGAGCCTAGCGCAAGAGACCCAGTACTTC.

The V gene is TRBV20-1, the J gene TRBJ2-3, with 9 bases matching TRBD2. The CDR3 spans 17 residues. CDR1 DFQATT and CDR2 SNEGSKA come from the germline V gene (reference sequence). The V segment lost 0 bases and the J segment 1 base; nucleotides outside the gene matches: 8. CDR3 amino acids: CSARDPVGGGGTDTQYF. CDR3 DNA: TGCAGTGCTAGAGATCCTGTGGGCGGGGGGGGCACAGATACGCAGTATTTT.

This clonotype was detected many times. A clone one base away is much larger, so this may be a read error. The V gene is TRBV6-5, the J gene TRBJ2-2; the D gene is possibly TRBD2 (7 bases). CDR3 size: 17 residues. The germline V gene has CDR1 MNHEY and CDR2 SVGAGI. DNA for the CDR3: TGTGCCAGCAGTCACTCGGGGGGCGCGGCAAACACCAGGGAGCTGTTTTTT. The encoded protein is CASSHSGGAANTRELFF.

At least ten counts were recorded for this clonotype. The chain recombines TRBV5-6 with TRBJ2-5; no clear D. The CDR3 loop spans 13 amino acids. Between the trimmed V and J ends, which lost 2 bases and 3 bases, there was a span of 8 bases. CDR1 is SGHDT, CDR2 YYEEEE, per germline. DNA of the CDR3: TGTGCCAGCAGCTTTTCCCCGAAAGAGACCCAGTACTTC. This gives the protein CASSFSPKETQYF.

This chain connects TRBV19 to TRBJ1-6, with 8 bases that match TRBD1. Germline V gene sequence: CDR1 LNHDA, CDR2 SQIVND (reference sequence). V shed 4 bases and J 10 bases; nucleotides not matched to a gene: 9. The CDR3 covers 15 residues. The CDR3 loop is CASSTGQGLNSPLHF. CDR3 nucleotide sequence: TGTGCCAGTAGTACCGGACAGGGATTAAACTCACCCCTCCACTTT.